One and the same sample provided the 22 T cell receptor beta chains below, sequenced in a study of T cell changes during pregnancy in multiple sclerosis. Profiled with immunoSEQ multiplex PCR; TCRdb holds only in-frame clones, not every one. The sample includes approximately 130,000 clones, roughly 95% of them seen just once. The specimen was peripheral blood, collected after pregnancy. The receptors here all came from a female donor with multiple sclerosis, enrolled in a pregnancy study.

The V call is TRBV27, the J call TRBJ1-5, with D possibly TRBD1 on 6 matching bases. With 3 bases removed from V and 5 bases from J, the gap between germline ends came to 11 bases. CDR3 length equals 14 residues. Germline CDR1 is MNHEY and CDR2 is SMNVEV (reference sequence). Here the CDR3 DNA reads TGTGCCAGCAGTTTCCAGGGGAGTTATCAGCCCCAGCATTTT. Translating it yields CASSFQGSYQPQHF.

This chain uses TRBV7-6 with TRBJ1-1, with 9 bases that match TRBD1. CDR3 length: 14 residues. V lost 6 bases, J lost 7 bases, and 9 bases stayed unmatched. The V gene's germline CDR1 is SGHVS and CDR2 FNYEAQ. The CDR3 sequence: CASRYGTGSGEAFF. Here the CDR3 DNA reads TGTGCCAGCAGATACGGGACAGGGTCGGGTGAAGCTTTCTTT.

This clone was seen just once. The V and J genes are TRBV7-9 and TRBJ2-1; 10 bases are a match to TRBD2. Per germline, CDR1 SEHNR and CDR2 FQNEAQ (reference sequence). The CDR3 runs to 15 residues. V shed 4 bases, J shed 3 bases, and the junction held 3 bases outside the gene matches. The CDR3 reads CASSSRLAGYNEQFF. CDR3 in DNA: TGTGCCAGCAGCTCCCGACTAGCGGGCTACAATGAGCAGTTCTTC.

This sequence joins TRBV28 and TRBJ1-2; no reliable D call. V was cut by 3 bases and J by 4 bases, with 6 bases left in between. The CDR3 totals 12 residues. Germline values: CDR1 MDHEN, CDR2 SYDVKM. The CDR3 DNA sequence: TGTGCCAGCAGTTTGGCAGGCTATGGCTACACCTTC. Translating gives CASSLAGYGYTF.

This rearrangement joins TRBV27 to TRBJ2-7; D perhaps matches TRBD1 (6 bases). V was clipped by 8 bases and J by 4 bases, with 18 bases between them. Germline assignment: CDR1 MNHEY and CDR2 SMNVEV (reference sequence). The CDR3 has 14 amino acids. The CDR3 loop reads CASSQGPKLYEQYF. CDR3 nucleotides: TGTGCCAGCTCTCAGGGGCCTAAACTTTACGAGCAGTACTTC.

The chain recombines TRBV7-2 with TRBJ2-1; D is perhaps TRBD1 (6 bases). V shed 5 bases and J shed 3 bases, with 14 bases lying between them. Germline lookup yields CDR1 SGHTA and CDR2 FQGNSA. The CDR3 runs to 15 residues. Here the CDR3 DNA reads TGTGCCAGCAGCAGGACAGTTAGGGTCTACAATGAGCAGTTCTTC. Protein: CASSRTVRVYNEQFF.

This clone was observed a single time. The J gene is TRBJ2-7, the V gene TRBV4-1, with D perhaps TRBD1 (7 bases). The CDR3 totals 14 residues. Germline CDR1 is MGHRA and CDR2 is YSYEKL. V lost 1 base and J 3 bases, leaving 10 bases between the germline ends. This CDR3 reads CASSQARGVYEQYF. The CDR3 nucleotides read TGCGCCAGCAGCCAAGCCAGGGGGGTCTACGAGCAGTACTTC.

The gene calls are TRBV6-5 and TRBJ1-1, with 7 nucleotides matching TRBD1. The V gene's germline CDR1 is MNHEY and CDR2 SVGAGI. J lost 7 bases, V lost 2 bases, and 7 bases had no gene match. This CDR3 is built from 14 residues. The CDR3 here is CASSYVRGAGEAFF. CDR3 nucleotide sequence: TGTGCCAGCAGTTACGTCAGGGGGGCCGGTGAAGCTTTCTTT.

This chain links TRBV6-1 with TRBJ1-3; a possible D gene is TRBD1 (5 bases). The CDR3 loop spans 16 amino acids. V lost 2 bases to trimming and J lost 0 bases, with 11 bases between them. From germline, CDR1 is MNHNS and CDR2 SASEGT. The chain's CDR3 is CASSESYRLSGNTIYF. The CDR3 nucleotides read TGTGCCAGCAGTGAATCGTACAGGCTCTCTGGAAACACCATATATTTT.

J is TRBJ1-5 and V is TRBV6-6, with D tentatively TRBD1 (5 bases). CDR3 size: 13 residues. CDR1 is MNHNY and CDR2 is SVGAGI in the germline V gene (reference sequence). Trimming removed 7 bases at V and 4 bases at J, with 11 bases between. In DNA, the CDR3 is TGTGCCAGCAAACAGGCGGCTAATCAGCCCCAGCATTTT. Its protein is CASKQAANQPQHF.

The chain is built from TRBV9 and TRBJ1-1, with 11 bases lining up with TRBD1. From germline, CDR1 is SGDLS and CDR2 YYNGEE. The CDR3 contains 14 residues. The V segment lost 3 bases and the J segment 4 bases; nucleotides outside the gene matches: 2. The CDR3 region has the DNA TGTGCCAGCAGCGGGACAGGGGGCGTCACTGAAGCTTTCTTT. Encoded protein: CASSGTGGVTEAFF.

V is TRBV5-1 and J is TRBJ1-3; D gene ambiguous. Germline V gives CDR1 SGHRS, CDR2 YFSETQ. CDR3 size: 14 residues. V lost 4 bases, J lost 3 bases, and 11 bases lay in between. The chain's CDR3 is CASSVTSGGNTIYF. CDR3 DNA: TGCGCCAGCAGCGTAACCTCAGGTGGAAACACCATATATTTT.

The V gene is TRBV7-2, the J gene TRBJ2-1, with a weak D call TRBD2 (6 bases). CDR3 length: 17 amino acids. V was cut by 1 base and J by 4 bases, with 17 bases left in between. Germline CDR1 SGHTA, CDR2 FQGNSA. The CDR3 spells CASSLELPRDSYNEQFF. In nucleotides, the CDR3 is TGTGCCAGCAGCTTAGAACTTCCCCGGGACTCTTACAATGAGCAGTTCTTC.

This clone was counted once. This chain links TRBV10-3 with TRBJ2-7; the match to TRBD2 covers 11 bases. The CDR3 covers 16 residues. From germline, CDR1 is ENHRY and CDR2 SYGVKD. J was trimmed by 0 bases and V by 7 bases; bases with no gene match: 8. CDR3 residues: CAIKTSGASPSYEQYF. The CDR3 nucleotides are TGTGCCATCAAGACTAGCGGGGCTTCCCCCTCCTACGAGCAGTACTTC.

The rearrangement joins TRBV5-8 to TRBJ2-5, with D uncertain. Trimming took off 0 bases at V and 2 bases at J, with 8 bases between the two ends. Germline loops: CDR1 SGHTS, CDR2 YDEGEE. The CDR3 has 14 amino acids. The CDR3 here is CASSLGGTQETQYF. The DNA of the CDR3 is TGTGCCAGCAGCTTGGGCGGAACACAAGAGACCCAGTACTTC.

The rearrangement joins TRBV11-2 to TRBJ1-4; D is perhaps TRBD1 (6 bases). V dropped 4 bases and J dropped 13 bases, with 13 bases sitting between them. Germline V lookup: CDR1 SGHAT, CDR2 FQNNGV. There are 12 residues in the CDR3. As DNA, the CDR3 is TGTGCCAGCAGCTACTCAGGGGACGGACTGTTTTTT. It specifies CASSYSGDGLFF. Using reference TRBV11-2 and TRBJ1-4 for the parts outside the CDR3, the full variable domain is EAGVAQSPRYKIIEKRQSVAFWCNPISGHATLYWYQQILGQGPKLLIQFQNNGVVDDSQLPKDRFSAERLKGVDSTLKIQPAKLEDSAVYLCASSYSGDGLFFGSGTQLSVL.

In DNA form, the CDR3 reads TGTGCCAGCAGTGTTGAAAGGACTAGCGGGAGGGCCTCGCTGTTAGATACGCAGTATTTT. Translation: CASSVERTSGRASLLDTQYF. This chain connects TRBV2 to TRBJ2-3, with TRBD2 identical over 15 bases. Per the germline V gene, CDR1 is SNHLY and CDR2 is FYNNEI. The CDR3 spans 20 residues. Losses at the gene ends were 4 bases for V and 5 bases for J; bases not matched to a gene: 16.

The chain couples TRBV4-2 to TRBJ2-5; D is perhaps TRBD2 (5 bases). CDR3 size: 14 residues. Germline lookup yields CDR1 LGHNA and CDR2 YNFKEQ. Trimming took off 1 base at V and 2 bases at J, with 8 bases between the two ends. In nucleotides, the CDR3 is TGTGCCAGCAGCCAAGTACGGGGTCAAGAGACCCAGTACTTC. Protein product: CASSQVRGQETQYF.

This chain joins TRBV27 and TRBJ1-1; 7 bases line up with TRBD1. V was pared by 6 bases and J by 3 bases, with 7 bases of the junction left unmatched. The CDR3 length is 14 residues. Per germline, CDR1 MNHEY and CDR2 SMNVEV (reference sequence). The CDR3 DNA sequence: TGTGCCAGCAGAGACAGGGAATGGTACACTGAAGCTTTCTTT. It is translated as CASRDREWYTEAFF.

The chain employs TRBV5-4 and TRBJ1-1, with 8 bases matching TRBD1. The V and J ends lost 4 bases and 0 bases, in that order; junction bases with no gene match: 5. The germline gives CDR1 SGHNT, CDR2 YYREEE (reference sequence). The CDR3 consists of 15 residues. The CDR3 loop is CASSQWTGMNTEAFF. The CDR3 nucleotides read TGTGCCAGCAGCCAATGGACAGGGATGAACACTGAAGCTTTCTTT.

The J gene is TRBJ2-1, the V gene TRBV5-4, with 12 bases aligning to TRBD2. CDR3 length equals 16 residues. Germline CDR1 reads SGHNT; CDR2 reads YYREEE (reference sequence). The trim removed 1 base at V and 9 bases at J, leaving 8 bases unmatched. The CDR3 here is CASSLSLAGGPGEQFF. CDR3 nucleotide sequence: TGTGCCAGCAGCTTGAGTCTAGCGGGAGGGCCTGGTGAGCAGTTCTTC.

The chain combines TRBV21-1 with TRBJ2-7; the tabulated D call, TRBD1, remains unverified against the DNA. TRBV21-1 counts as a pseudogene. There are 15 residues in the CDR3. The CDR3 loop is CASSNHQGLPYEQYF. The CDR3 DNA reads as TGTGCCAGCAGCAATCATCAGGGTTTGCCCTACGAGCAGTACTTC.